Presented here are 29 T cell receptor beta chains from one specimen sequenced in a study of radiation and T cells in renal cell carcinoma. The time point: blood 4 weeks post-SBRT, at nephrectomy. Specified treatment: 15 Gy SBRT to primary tumor, nephrectomy 4 weeks later. The repertoire was sequenced with immunoSEQ multiplex PCR; TCRdb's copy has only in-frame clones and lacks some. The sample has about 64,000 clones; 60% to 85% are singletons. Specimen: blood, collected from a patient whose treatment included radiotherapy and nephrectomy. The receptors stem from a man in his 60s with renal cell carcinoma.

This chain connects TRBV19 to TRBJ1-1, with a possible D match to TRBD1 (6 bases). CDR1 LNHDA and CDR2 SQIVND come from the germline V gene (reference sequence). This CDR3 has 16 amino acids. V was pared by 3 bases and J by 0 bases, with 14 bases between. DNA for the CDR3: TGTGCCAGTAGTATGAGGACAGAGCTTATGAACACTGAAGCTTTCTTT. It specifies CASSMRTELMNTEAFF.

The chain uses TRBV11-2 and TRBJ2-3; 7 bases line up with TRBD2. Germline V gene sequence: CDR1 SGHAT, CDR2 FQNNGV. CDR3 length: 17 amino acids. After removal of 0 bases from V and 0 bases from J, the junction contained 6 bases not matched to a gene. The CDR3 DNA follows: TGTGCCAGCAGCTTAGATCTAGGAGCGGGAAGCACAGATACGCAGTATTTT. Translated, it gives CASSLDLGAGSTDTQYF.

The gene calls are TRBV7-9 and TRBJ2-1, with D tentatively TRBD1 or TRBD2 (6 bases each). Germline CDR1 SEHNR, CDR2 FQNEAQ (reference sequence). The CDR3 runs to 12 residues. V was cut by 6 bases and J by 11 bases, with 14 bases left in between. The CDR3: CASRQEGDQQFF. CDR3 sequence (DNA): TGTGCCAGCAGGCAGGAGGGGGACCAGCAGTTCTTC.

The CDR3 DNA reads TGTGCCAGCAGCGTAGGTCCCTTCGGGGGGAAGAACACTGAAGCTTTCTTT. Its protein is CASSVGPFGGKNTEAFF. The chain carries TRBV9 and TRBJ1-1; TRBD1 might be the D (5 bases). The V end lost 0 bases, the J end lost 1 base, and 16 bases lay between the germline ends. Per the germline V gene, CDR1 is SGDLS and CDR2 is YYNGEE. The CDR3 totals 17 residues. Full variable domain (remainder filled in from reference TRBV9 and TRBJ1-1): DSGVTQTPKHLITATGQRVTLRCSPRSGDLSVYWYQQSLDQGLQFLIQYYNGEERAKGNILERFSAQQFPDLHSELNLSSLELGDSALYFCASSVGPFGGKNTEAFFGQGTRLTVV.

CDR3 amino acids: CASSSRHEQFF. CDR3 DNA sequence: TGTGCCAGCAGCTCACGGCATGAGCAGTTCTTC. This sequence joins TRBV7-3 and TRBJ2-1; D is undetermined. Trimming removed 4 bases from V and 8 bases from J, with 6 bases in between. Germline CDR1 SGHTA, CDR2 FQGTGA. The CDR3 contains 11 residues.

This clone has only a few counts. This chain links TRBV6-4 with TRBJ2-2; possibly TRBD2 for D (5 bases). The germline V gene encodes CDR1 MRHNA and CDR2 SNTAGT. The CDR3 consists of 14 residues. V dropped 6 bases and J dropped 8 bases, with 16 bases sitting between them. The CDR3 protein is CASSLEGAVGELFF. The CDR3 DNA sequence: TGTGCCAGCAGCCTTGAGGGAGCGGTAGGGGAGCTGTTTTTT.

A single count supports this clone. This rearrangement joins TRBV28 to TRBJ2-1, with TRBD1 matching over 7 bases. The germline V gene has CDR1 MDHEN and CDR2 SYDVKM. The V gene end was trimmed by 6 bases and the J gene end by 8 bases; junction bases not matched to a gene: 7. The CDR3 length is 13 residues. The CDR3 region has the DNA TGTGCCAGCAGCCCAGACAGGGTCGATGAGCAGTTCTTC. It codes for CASSPDRVDEQFF.

This chain joins TRBV7-9 and TRBJ2-5, with D perhaps matching TRBD1 (5 bases). The germline V and J ends were trimmed by 2 bases and 5 bases, with 6 bases remaining between them. Per germline, CDR1 SEHNR and CDR2 FQNEAQ (reference sequence). The CDR3 loop spans 12 amino acids. The CDR3 is CASSLKGETQYF. The CDR3 DNA reads TGTGCCAGCAGCTTAAAGGGGGAGACCCAGTACTTC.

Worth noting for this clone: A junction end diverges from the germline sequence, so it may reflect a read error. CDR3 nucleotide sequence: TGTGCCAGCAGTTACCAGGGGACAGCAAGCTTC. It specifies CASSYQGTASF. The chain recombines TRBV6-6 with TRBJ2-7; 7 bases match TRBD1. Germline V lookup: CDR1 MNHNY, CDR2 SVGAGI (reference sequence). The CDR3 covers 11 residues.

The chain combines TRBV11-3 with TRBJ1-1; D ambiguous. Trimming left V 5 bases short and J 6 bases short, with 13 bases between. Per the germline V gene, CDR1 is SGHNT and CDR2 is YENEEA. The CDR3 is made up of 13 amino acids. The CDR3 DNA reads as TGTGCCAGCAGCCCTAAGGTCGGGCCTGAAGCTTTCTTT. This codes for CASSPKVGPEAFF.

There are a few counts of this clone. The chain is built from TRBV6-7 and TRBJ2-5, with D possibly being TRBD2 (5 bases). TRBV6-7 has ORF status, its function being uncertain. V lost 6 bases and J 3 bases, leaving 14 bases between the germline ends. This CDR3 is built from 14 residues. DNA for the CDR3: TGTGCCAGCAGCACCCCCGAGGGAGAAGAGACCCAGTACTTC. It specifies CASSTPEGEETQYF.

This clone was recorded only once. This chain links TRBV18 with TRBJ2-1, with D perhaps assigned TRBD1 or TRBD2 (5 bases each). CDR3 length: 15 residues. Trimming removed 6 bases at V and 8 bases at J, with 20 bases between. Germline CDR1 KGHSH, CDR2 LQKENI. This CDR3 is CASSPVGGDAYEQFF. The CDR3, as DNA: TGTGCCAGCTCCCCGGTTGGGGGAGACGCATATGAGCAGTTCTTC.

This clone showed up just a few times. The chain is built from TRBV18 and TRBJ2-5; D call uncertain. Between the trimmed V and J ends, which lost 6 bases and 5 bases, there was a span of 13 bases. CDR3 size: 13 residues. In germline, CDR1 is KGHSH, CDR2 LQKENI. CDR3 in DNA: TGTGCCAGCTCCTCCCAACTCGGGGAGACCCAGTACTTC. Encoded protein: CASSSQLGETQYF.

This chain uses TRBV15 with TRBJ1-1; D may be TRBD1 (5 bases). In germline, CDR1 is LNHNV, CDR2 YYDKDF (reference sequence). This CDR3 is built from 18 residues. Trimming cost V 0 bases and J 0 bases, with 17 bases left between them. CDR3: CATSRDQEIQVVNTEAFF. CDR3 nucleotides: TGTGCCACCAGCAGAGATCAAGAAATACAGGTAGTGAACACTGAAGCTTTCTTT.

The V and J genes are TRBV18 and TRBJ1-4; the D is unclear. The CDR3 is 13 residues long. Germline loops: CDR1 KGHSH, CDR2 LQKENI. Trimming stripped 5 bases from V and 2 bases from J, with 6 bases between. The CDR3 DNA sequence: TGTGCCAGCTCAGGGGTGACTAATGAAAAACTGTTTTTT. Its protein product is CASSGVTNEKLFF.

The chain links TRBV10-1 to TRBJ2-5; 10 nucleotides match TRBD2. Unmatched junction bases numbered 3, after V lost 3 bases and J lost 2 bases. CDR3 length: 15 amino acids. From germline, CDR1 is WNHNN and CDR2 SYGVQD (reference sequence). The CDR3 DNA reads as TGCGCCAGCAGTGAAGCAGCGGGAGGGCAAGAGACCCAGTACTTC. This translates into CASSEAAGGQETQYF.

This clone has more than one count but fewer than ten. The rearrangement links TRBV4-3 to TRBJ2-1; D is possibly TRBD2 (5 bases). Trimming took 1 base from V and 9 from J, leaving 13 bases between them. Germline V lookup: CDR1 LGHNA, CDR2 YSLEER. The CDR3 length is 14 residues. The CDR3 bases are TGCGCCAGCAGCCAAGCCTTAGCGCGCTCTGAGCAGTTCTTC. It specifies CASSQALARSEQFF.

This rearrangement joins TRBV7-3 to TRBJ1-2; 7 bases are a match to TRBD1. Germline V gene sequence: CDR1 SGHTA, CDR2 FQGTGA. The V segment lost 4 bases and the J segment 11 bases; nucleotides outside the gene matches: 10. This CDR3 region has 13 residues. The CDR3 DNA sequence: TGTGCCAGCAGCTCCAAAACAGGGGATGCGTACACCTTC. This codes for CASSSKTGDAYTF. Variable domain in full (rest from reference TRBV7-3 and TRBJ1-2): GAGVSQTPSNKVTEKGKYVELRCDPISGHTALYWYRQSLGQGPEFLIYFQGTGAADDSGLPNDRFFAVRPEGSVSTLKIQRTERGDSAVYLCASSSKTGDAYTFGSGTRLTVV.

V gene TRBV6-6 combines with J gene TRBJ2-4, with TRBD1 matching over 7 bases. V trimming: 8 bases; J trimming: 6 bases; junction bases outside the gene matches: 13. The CDR3 has 15 amino acids. Looked up from germline, CDR1 is MNHNY and CDR2 is SVGAGI (reference sequence). CDR3 in amino acids: CASVRQGRGLNIQYF. The CDR3 DNA reads TGTGCCAGCGTCCGACAGGGCCGGGGATTAAACATTCAGTACTTC.

V usage is TRBV7-3 and J usage is TRBJ1-2, with D perhaps TRBD1 (6 bases). Trimming pared 5 bases from V and 5 bases from J, leaving 18 bases between. This CDR3 region has 15 residues. Germline loops: CDR1 SGHTA, CDR2 FQGTGA. CDR3 amino acids: CASSPEGGGEYGYTF. The CDR3 DNA sequence: TGTGCCAGCAGCCCCGAGGGGGGGGGCGAGTATGGCTACACCTTC.

This CDR3 is CATSRGDGPNEKLFF. The DNA for the CDR3 is TGTGCCACCAGCAGAGGGGACGGACCTAATGAAAAACTGTTTTTT. The chain uses TRBV15 and TRBJ1-4, with D possibly TRBD1 on 5 matching bases. The CDR3 is made up of 15 amino acids. Germline CDR1 LNHNV, CDR2 YYDKDF (reference sequence). Trimming cost V 1 base and J 3 bases, with 9 bases left between them. Using reference TRBV15 and TRBJ1-4 for the parts outside the CDR3, the full variable domain is DAMVIQNPRYQVTQFGKPVTLSCSQTLNHNVMYWYQQKSSQAPKLLFHYYDKDFNNEADTPDNFQSRRPNTSFCFLDIRSPGLGDTAMYLCATSRGDGPNEKLFFGSGTQLSVL.

This sequence joins TRBV7-9 and TRBJ2-7, with D uncertain. The germline V gene encodes CDR1 SEHNR and CDR2 FQNEAQ (reference sequence). The V end was cut by 3 bases, the J end by 2 bases, with 8 bases between. The CDR3 extends over 13 amino acids. CDR3 in DNA: TGTGCCAGCAGCTTCACGGAAACCTACGAGCAGTACGTC. Amino acid sequence: CASSFTETYEQYV.

In this sample, this clone turned up once. The sample has other DNA sequences that encode this CDR3 too. This chain connects TRBV6-5 to TRBJ1-2; possibly TRBD1 for D (5 bases). Deletions cut 2 bases from V and 5 bases from J, with 6 bases between. CDR3 length equals 12 residues. CDR1 MNHEY and CDR2 SVGAGI come from the germline V gene. Written as DNA, the CDR3 is TGTGCCAGCAGTTACGGGGGGTATGGCTACACCTTC. Its translation: CASSYGGYGYTF.

This clone was counted once. The chain carries TRBV18 and TRBJ2-1, with D unclear. Germline lookup yields CDR1 KGHSH and CDR2 LQKENI. CDR3 length: 15 amino acids. Trimming removed 2 bases from V and 3 bases from J, with 11 bases in between. The CDR3 nucleotides read TGTGCCAGCTCACCAGACGAGGCATACTACAATGAGCAGTTCTTC. Translating it yields CASSPDEAYYNEQFF.

The V and J genes are TRBV7-2 and TRBJ2-7; D call uncertain. Trimming shortened V by 0 bases and J by 0 bases, and 6 bases separated the two germline ends. From germline, CDR1 is SGHTA and CDR2 FQGNSA. There are 14 residues in the CDR3. CDR3 nucleotides: TGTGCCAGCAGCTTAGCCTCCAGCTCCTACGAGCAGTACTTC. Translation: CASSLASSSYEQYF.

J is TRBJ2-3 and V is TRBV7-9, with unresolved D. The germline gives CDR1 SEHNR, CDR2 FQNEAQ (reference sequence). Trimming removed 3 bases from V and 0 bases from J, with 4 bases in between. The CDR3 consists of 13 residues. The CDR3 sequence: CASSFDSTDTQYF. CDR3 bases: TGTGCCAGCAGCTTTGACAGCACAGATACGCAGTATTTT.

The rearrangement uses TRBV10-1 and TRBJ2-2; D remains ambiguous. The germline CDR1 and CDR2 sequences are WNHNN and SYGVQD (reference sequence). There are 15 residues in the CDR3. Trimming stripped 0 bases from V and 2 bases from J, with 7 bases between. CDR3 residues: CASSESQFNTGELFF. The DNA of the CDR3 is TGCGCCAGCAGTGAGTCGCAATTTAACACCGGGGAGCTGTTTTTT.

This chain joins TRBV10-3 and TRBJ2-3, with D perhaps TRBD2 (6 bases). Deletions cut 6 bases from V and 6 bases from J, with 13 bases between. The germline V gene encodes CDR1 ENHRY and CDR2 SYGVKD. CDR3 size: 13 residues. This CDR3 is CAISGGGRDTQYF. CDR3 bases: TGTGCCATCAGCGGGGGTGGCAGGGATACGCAGTATTTT.

The V call is TRBV25-1, the J call TRBJ1-1; 8 bases align to TRBD1. The CDR3 is made up of 13 amino acids. V shed 5 bases, J shed 5 bases, and the junction held 4 bases outside the gene matches. Germline V gene lookup returns CDR1 MGHDK and CDR2 SYGVNS. In DNA, the CDR3 is TGTGCCAGCAGTCAGGGGGCGCGGACTGAAGCTTTCTTT. This encodes CASSQGARTEAFF.